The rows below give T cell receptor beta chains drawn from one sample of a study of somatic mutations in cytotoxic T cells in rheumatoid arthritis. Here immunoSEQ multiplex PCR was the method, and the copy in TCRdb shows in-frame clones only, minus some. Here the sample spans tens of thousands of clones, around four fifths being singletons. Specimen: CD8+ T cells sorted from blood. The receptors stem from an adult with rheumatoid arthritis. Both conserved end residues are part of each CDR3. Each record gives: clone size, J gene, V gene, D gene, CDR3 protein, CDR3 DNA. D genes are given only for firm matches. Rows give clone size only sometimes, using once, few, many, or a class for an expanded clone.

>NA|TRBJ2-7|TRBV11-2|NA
CASSLIHRNSYEQYF
TGTGCCAGCAGCTTAATCCACAGAAATTCCTACGAGCAGTACTTC
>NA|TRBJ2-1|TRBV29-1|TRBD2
CSVGGLAEYNEQFF
TGCAGCGTTGGGGGACTAGCGGAATACAATGAGCAGTTCTTC
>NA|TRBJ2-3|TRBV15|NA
CATSREGGPDTQYF
TGTGCCACCAGCAGAGAGGGGGGGCCAGATACGCAGTATTTT
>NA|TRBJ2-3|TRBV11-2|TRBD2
CASSLGLAGSTDTQYF
TGTGCCAGCAGCTTAGGACTAGCGGGTAGCACAGATACGCAGTATTTT
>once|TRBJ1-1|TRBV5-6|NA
CASSYTQSATSEAFF
TGTGCCAGCAGCTATACGCAGTCAGCTACGAGTGAAGCTTTCTTT
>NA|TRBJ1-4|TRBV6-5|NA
CASSPGVNEKLFF
TGTGCCAGCAGCCCCGGGGTTAATGAAAAACTGTTTTTT
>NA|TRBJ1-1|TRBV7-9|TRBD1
CASSPRDRGLSGTEAFF
TGTGCCAGCAGCCCCCGGGACAGGGGTCTTTCGGGCACTGAAGCTTTCTTT
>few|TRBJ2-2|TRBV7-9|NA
CATGTAGGELFF
TGTGCCACGGGGACAGCGGGCGGGGAGCTGTTTTTT
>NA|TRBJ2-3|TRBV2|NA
CASSETSSTTDTQYF
TGTGCCAGCAGTGAAACTAGCTCCACCACAGATACGCAGTATTTT
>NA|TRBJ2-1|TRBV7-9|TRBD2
CASSPGGGSYNEQFF
TGTGCCAGCAGCCCCGGGGGGGGTTCCTACAATGAGCAGTTCTTC
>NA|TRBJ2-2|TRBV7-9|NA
CATPLAGELFF
TGTGCCACCCCCCTTGCCGGGGAGCTGTTTTTT
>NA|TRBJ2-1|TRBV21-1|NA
CASRPQAGRGSYNEQFF
TGTGCCAGCAGACCCCAGGCGGGCAGGGGTTCCTACAATGAGCAGTTCTTC
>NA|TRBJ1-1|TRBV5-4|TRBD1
CASSFGDSKGTEAFF
TGTGCCAGCAGCTTTGGGGACAGTAAGGGCACTGAAGCTTTCTTT
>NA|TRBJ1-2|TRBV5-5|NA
CASSSTGNYGYTF
TGTGCCAGCAGCTCCACAGGGAACTATGGCTACACCTTC
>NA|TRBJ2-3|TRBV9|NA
CASSVVGADTQYF
TGTGCCAGCAGCGTAGTGGGCGCAGATACGCAGTATTTT
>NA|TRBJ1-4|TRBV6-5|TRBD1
CASSYGQGSREKLFF
TGTGCCAGCAGTTACGGACAGGGGTCGCGTGAAAAACTGTTTTTT
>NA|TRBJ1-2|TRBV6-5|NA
CASSYSKGWIDGYTF
TGTGCCAGCAGTTACTCGAAGGGGTGGATTGATGGCTACACCTTC
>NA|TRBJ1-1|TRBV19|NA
CASSIQANAEAFF
TGTGCCAGTAGTATCCAGGCGAACGCTGAAGCTTTCTTT
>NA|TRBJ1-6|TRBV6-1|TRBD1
CASSRDREYSPLHF
TGTGCCAGCAGCCGGGACAGGGAATATTCACCCCTCCACTTT
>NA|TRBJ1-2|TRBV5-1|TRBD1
CASSLGGGDYTNYGYTF
TGCGCCAGCAGCTTGGGAGGGGGCGATTACACTAACTATGGCTACACCTTC
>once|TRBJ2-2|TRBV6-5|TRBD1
CASEGQGMTGELFF
TGTGCCAGCGAAGGACAGGGGATGACCGGGGAGCTGTTTTTT
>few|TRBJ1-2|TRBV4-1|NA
CASSQDQRGYGYTF
TGCGCCAGCAGCCAAGACCAGAGAGGATATGGCTACACCTTC
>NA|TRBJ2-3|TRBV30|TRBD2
CAWRGASGRTDTQYF
TGTGCCTGGAGGGGAGCTAGCGGGAGGACAGATACGCAGTATTTT
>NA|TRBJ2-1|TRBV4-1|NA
CASSQDPLLLGSEQFF
TGCGCCAGCAGCCAAGACCCGCTTCTTCTAGGGAGTGAGCAGTTCTTC
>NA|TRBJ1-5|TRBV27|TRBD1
CASSLQGAYQPQHF
TGTGCCAGCAGTTTACAGGGGGCCTATCAGCCCCAGCATTTT
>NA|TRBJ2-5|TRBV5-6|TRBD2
CASSLRTSGQETQYF
TGTGCCAGCAGCCTGCGGACTAGCGGCCAAGAGACCCAGTACTTC
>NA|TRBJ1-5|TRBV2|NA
CASSVSGRNSNQPQHF
TGTGCCAGCAGTGTATCGGGAAGAAATAGCAATCAGCCCCAGCATTTT
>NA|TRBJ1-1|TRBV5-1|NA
CASSSTREVSEAFF
TGCGCCAGCAGCTCGACCAGGGAGGTATCTGAAGCTTTCTTT
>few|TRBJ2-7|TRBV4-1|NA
CASSQIGVGYEQYF
TGCGCCAGCAGCCAAATTGGCGTTGGCTACGAGCAGTACTTC
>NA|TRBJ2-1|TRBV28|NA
CASSSVPLSYNEQFF
TGTGCCAGCAGTTCCGTGCCCCTCTCCTACAATGAGCAGTTCTTC
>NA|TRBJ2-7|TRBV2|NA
CASTGAGYEQYF
TGTGCCTCAACAGGAGCCGGGTACGAGCAGTACTTC
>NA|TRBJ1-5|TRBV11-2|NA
CASSLEAGLNQPQHF
TGTGCCAGCAGCTTAGAGGCAGGCCTCAATCAGCCCCAGCATTTT
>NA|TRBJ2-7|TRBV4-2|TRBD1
CASSQEGTGGFWEQYF
TGTGCCAGCAGCCAAGAGGGGACAGGGGGTTTTTGGGAGCAGTACTTC
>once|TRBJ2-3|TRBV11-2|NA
CASSLSTDTQYF
TGTGCCAGCAGCCTTAGCACAGATACGCAGTATTTT
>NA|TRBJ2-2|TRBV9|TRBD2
CASSVRGSGSAGELFF
TGTGCCAGCAGCGTACGTGGTAGCGGGAGCGCCGGGGAGCTGTTTTTT
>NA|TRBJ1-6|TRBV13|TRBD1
CASSPDRGLSPLHF
TGTGCCAGCAGCCCGGACAGGGGGCTTTCACCCCTCCACTTT
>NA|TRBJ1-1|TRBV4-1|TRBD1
CASSQLPGGNTEAFF
TGCGCCAGCAGCCAACTCCCAGGGGGCAACACTGAAGCTTTCTTT
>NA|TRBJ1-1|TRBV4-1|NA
CASSQVGTEAFF
TGCGCCAGCAGCCAAGTTGGCACTGAAGCTTTCTTT
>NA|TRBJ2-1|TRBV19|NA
CASSPHGGRSYNEQFF
TGTGCCAGTAGTCCCCACGGGGGGCGCTCCTACAATGAGCAGTTCTTC
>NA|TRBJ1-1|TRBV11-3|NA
CASSLVRRTRVLNTEAFF
TGTGCCAGCAGCTTAGTAAGGCGTACAAGGGTGCTCAACACTGAAGCTTTCTTT